This TCR beta chain was sequenced during a study of T cells expressing NK-cell markers. Study as a whole: Eight donors were sequenced, seven testing HCMV-seropositive and one testing seronegative.

The authors made TCR beta cDNA libraries by 5'RACE template switching. This switching added a universal primer site and UMIs. For each CDR3 protein, TCRdb gives one entry from its re-call of the 5' RACE reads, without DNA. The specimen's table records some 150,000 distinct CDR3 sequences. The germline V gene encodes CDR1 MGHDK and CDR2 SYGVNS. This CDR3 is 15 amino acids long. The receptor's source is a man aged 18 to 29 in good health. The chain has TRBV25-1 and TRBJ2-5; without DNA, the TCRdb call of TRBD2 cannot be checked. Material: blood T cells: a sorted CD56 or NKG2C T cell subset, CD4+ or CD8+ T cells, or bulk PBMC T cells (not recorded which). The CDR3 sequence is CASSALGAGVETQYF.